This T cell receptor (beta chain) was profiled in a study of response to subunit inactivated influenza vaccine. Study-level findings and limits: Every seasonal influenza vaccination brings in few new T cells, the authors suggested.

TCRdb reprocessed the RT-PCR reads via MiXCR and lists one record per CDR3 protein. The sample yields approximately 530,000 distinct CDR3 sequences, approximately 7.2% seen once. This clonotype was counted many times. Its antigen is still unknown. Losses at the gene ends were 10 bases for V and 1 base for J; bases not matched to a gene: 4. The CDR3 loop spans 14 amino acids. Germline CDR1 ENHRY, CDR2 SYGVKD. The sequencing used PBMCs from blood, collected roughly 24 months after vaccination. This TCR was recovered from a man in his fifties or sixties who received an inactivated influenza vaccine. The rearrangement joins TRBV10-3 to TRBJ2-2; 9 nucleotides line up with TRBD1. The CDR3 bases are TGTGCCAGCCAGGACAGGGGGAACACCGGGGAGCTGTTTTTT. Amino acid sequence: CASQDRGNTGELFF.